Listed below are T cell receptor beta chains from one sample, sequenced in a study of cytomegalovirus exposure and HLA in healthy donors. Some clones are missing from TCRdb's copy, which holds only in-frame ones; the method was immunoSEQ multiplex PCR. The top ten hold around 1.2% of the sample, which has about 130,000 clones, about 83% seen once. The sequencing input was PBMCs. The source of these receptors is a girl aged 2 to 10 in good health and CMV-seronegative. The CDR3 runs from the conserved cysteine through the conserved F or W. D genes are given only for firm matches. Clone size is stated in some rows and not others, as once, few, many or a class when expanded.

>TRBJ2-7|NA|NA|TRBV7-2
CASSLETSYEQYF
TGTGCCAGCAGCTTAGAGACTAGCTACGAGCAGTACTTC
>TRBJ2-7|NA|TRBD2|TRBV6-1
CASSEPPAGGAYEQYF
TGTGCCAGCAGTGAACCCCCTGCGGGGGGAGCCTACGAGCAGTACTTC
>TRBJ2-7|NA|TRBD1|TRBV5-1
CASSLEGTVSAEQYF
TGCGCCAGCAGCTTGGAGGGGACAGTTTCCGCCGAGCAGTACTTC
>TRBJ2-5|NA|NA|TRBV19
CASSWTATQETQYF
TGTGCCAGTAGCTGGACTGCTACTCAAGAGACCCAGTACTTC
>TRBJ2-3|NA|NA|TRBV6-4
CASSDGGTSTDTQYF
TGTGCCAGCAGTGACGGGGGGACGTCCACAGATACGCAGTATTTT
>TRBJ2-7|once|NA|TRBV6-1
CASRTDTYEQYF
TGTGCCAGCAGGACGGACACCTACGAGCAGTACTTC
>TRBJ1-2|NA|TRBD1|TRBV28
CASSSGTGRGYTF
TGTGCCAGCAGTTCCGGGACAGGGCGTGGCTACACCTTC
>TRBJ2-1|NA|NA|TRBV29-1
CSVEREVQFF
TGCAGCGTTGAGAGGGAAGTGCAGTTCTTC
>TRBJ1-5|once|TRBD1|TRBV6-5
CASSYSGTGNQPQHF
TGTGCCAGCAGTTACTCTGGGACAGGCAATCAGCCCCAGCATTTT
>TRBJ2-7|NA|NA|TRBV4-2
CASSQEGRTANSYEQYF
TGTGCCAGCAGCCAAGAAGGTCGGACTGCTAACTCCTACGAGCAGTACTTC
>TRBJ2-1|NA|NA|TRBV5-4
CASSLLALDNEQFF
TGTGCCAGCAGCTTGTTAGCGCTTGACAATGAGCAGTTCTTC
>TRBJ2-6|NA|NA|TRBV7-9
CASTTVSGANVLTF
TGTGCCAGCACGACAGTCTCTGGGGCCAACGTCCTGACTTTC
>TRBJ2-3|once|NA|TRBV5-4
CASSLHTDTQYF
TGTGCCAGCAGCTTACACACAGATACGCAGTATTTT
>TRBJ1-5|NA|TRBD1|TRBV19
CASSDRAGQPQHF
TGTGCCAGTAGCGACAGGGCGGGTCAGCCCCAGCATTTT
>TRBJ2-7|NA|TRBD1|TRBV27
CASSFDQGASYEQYF
TGTGCCAGCAGTTTCGACCAGGGGGCTTCCTACGAGCAGTACTTC
>TRBJ1-4|NA|TRBD1|TRBV6-1
CASSDGTGFEKLFF
TGTGCCAGCAGTGACGGGACAGGGTTTGAAAAACTGTTTTTT
>TRBJ1-1|few|NA|TRBV6-1
CASRDNAEAFF
TGTGCCAGCAGAGACAACGCTGAAGCTTTCTTT
>TRBJ1-1|NA|TRBD1|TRBV2
CASSESRDRVLRTEAFF
TGTGCCAGCAGTGAATCCCGGGACAGGGTTTTGAGAACTGAAGCTTTCTTT
>TRBJ2-2|once|NA|TRBV7-2
CASSLAVALKDSRKTGELFF
TGTGCCAGCAGCTTAGCCGTAGCCCTCAAGGACAGTCGGAAGACCGGGGAGCTGTTTTTT
>TRBJ2-5|NA|TRBD1|TRBV7-2
CASRPRRGRETQYF
TGTGCCAGCAGGCCCCGTAGGGGGCGAGAGACCCAGTACTTC
>TRBJ1-2|NA|NA|TRBV29-1
CSVEHPEVYGYTF
TGCAGCGTTGAACACCCAGAGGTTTATGGCTACACCTTC
>TRBJ2-7|NA|NA|TRBV19
CATSSGRAQTYEQYF
TGTGCCACCTCTTCGGGCAGGGCGCAAACCTACGAGCAGTACTTC
>TRBJ2-1|NA|NA|TRBV7-6
CASSLSPHEQFF
TGTGCCAGCAGCTTATCTCCCCATGAGCAGTTCTTC
>TRBJ1-4|few|TRBD1|TRBV7-6
CASSLGTGNEKLFF
TGTGCCAGCAGCTTGGGGACAGGGAATGAAAAACTGTTTTTT
>TRBJ2-7|NA|TRBD1|TRBV30
CAWSGWTGQDFYEQYF
TGTGCCTGGAGTGGGTGGACAGGCCAGGATTTCTACGAGCAGTACTTC
>TRBJ1-6|NA|NA|TRBV30
CAWSGGMDSPLHF
TGTGCCTGGAGCGGGGGAATGGATTCACCCCTCCACTTT
>TRBJ1-5|NA|NA|TRBV2
CASSPIPREGGHQPQHF
TGTGCCAGCTCTCCGATCCCCCGGGAGGGGGGTCATCAGCCCCAGCATTTT
>TRBJ2-2|NA|TRBD2|TRBV7-6
CASSSGLAGEEGTGELFF
TGTGCCAGCAGCTCGGGACTAGCGGGAGAGGAGGGCACCGGGGAGCTGTTTTTT
>TRBJ2-7|NA|NA|TRBV5-6
CASSLAGGVYEQYF
TGTGCCAGCAGCTTGGCAGGAGGGGTTTACGAGCAGTACTTC
>TRBJ1-3|NA|TRBD1|TRBV5-1
CASSLESTGQGNTIYF
TGCGCCAGCAGCTTGGAGTCTACGGGACAGGGAAACACCATATATTTT
>TRBJ1-4|NA|NA|TRBV9
CASSSGIQLNEKLFF
TGTGCCAGCAGCTCAGGTATACAACTCAATGAAAAACTGTTTTTT
>TRBJ2-6|NA|NA|TRBV27
CASSFADGANVLTF
TGTGCCAGCAGTTTTGCGGATGGGGCCAACGTCCTGACTTTC